The rows below give T cell receptor beta chains drawn from one sample of a study of shared clonotypes between healthy human individuals. Here immunoSEQ multiplex PCR was the method, and the copy in TCRdb shows in-frame clones only, minus some. The table lists more than 450,000 clones, 70% to 80% of them singletons. Input material: PBMCs. The receptors stem from a woman aged 40 to 55 in good health. Some clones in this sample may be carry-over from other donors' samples. Each CDR3 is given with its conserved first and last residue. Fields, in order: V gene, clone size, J gene, D gene, CDR3 DNA, CDR3 protein. The D gene is left open where the match is weak. Expanded clones are given a class, and other clones once, few, many or no size at all.

TRBV5-5,.,TRBJ2-7,.,TGTGCCAGCAGCTTGGAAGGCAGGGTAAACGAGCAGTACTTC,CASSLEGRVNEQYF
TRBV5-1,.,TRBJ2-7,.,TGCGCCAGCAGCTTGGTTGGGACCAACTACGAGCAGTACTTC,CASSLVGTNYEQYF
TRBV18,few,TRBJ2-5,.,TGTGCCAGCTCACCACCGGGAGAGACCCAGTACTTC,CASSPPGETQYF
TRBV14,.,TRBJ2-6,TRBD1,TGTGCCAGCAGCAGCGGACAGGGGCTCTCTGGGGCCAACGTCCTGACTTTC,CASSSGQGLSGANVLTF
TRBV9,once,TRBJ1-2,TRBD1,TGTGCCAGCAGCGTAGAGGCGACAGGGGGCTATGGCTACACCTTC,CASSVEATGGYGYTF
TRBV28,.,TRBJ1-2,.,TGTGCCAGCGGAAGTCGGCAGCGAGGCTACACCTTC,CASGSRQRGYTF
TRBV7-2,.,TRBJ2-5,.,TGTGCCAGCAGCTTAGACCCAGGGTACCAAGAGACCCAGTACTTC,CASSLDPGYQETQYF
TRBV27,once,TRBJ1-4,TRBD1,TGTGCCAGCAGTTTATTTGGGACAGCCGCAACTAATGAAAAACTGTTTTTT,CASSLFGTAATNEKLFF
TRBV6-1,.,TRBJ2-3,TRBD2,TGTGCCAGCAGTGAAGCCTCAGTGGGGGGGACCACAGATACGCAGTATTTT,CASSEASVGGTTDTQYF
TRBV18,.,TRBJ2-7,.,TGTGCCAGCTCCCCCGGGGCATCCTACGAGCAGTACTTC,CASSPGASYEQYF
TRBV5-1,.,TRBJ2-7,TRBD1,TGCGCCAGCAGCTTAGGACAGGGCCAGGACGAGCAGTACTTC,CASSLGQGQDEQYF
TRBV6-1,.,TRBJ2-3,.,TGTGCCAGCAGTGAAGCCCGCACCGCGACAGATACGCAGTATTTT,CASSEARTATDTQYF
TRBV30,.,TRBJ2-7,TRBD1,TGTGCCTGGAGTATGCGCGGACAGGGCTACGAGCAGTACTTC,CAWSMRGQGYEQYF
TRBV28,few,TRBJ2-3,.,TGTGCCAGCAGTTTGGTGCCGGGAGATGATACGCAGTATTTT,CASSLVPGDDTQYF
TRBV6-6,.,TRBJ1-3,.,TGTGCCAGCAGTTTCTTACAGCCAGTCTCTGGAAACACCATATATTTT,CASSFLQPVSGNTIYF
TRBV6-5,.,TRBJ2-5,TRBD2,TGTGCCAGCAGTTATTTGCTAGCGGGAAGACAAGAGACCCAGTACTTC,CASSYLLAGRQETQYF
TRBV5-4,.,TRBJ2-7,.,TGTGCCAGCAGCCACGGATTTCAGCACGAGCAGTACTTC,CASSHGFQHEQYF
TRBV2,.,TRBJ1-2,.,TGTGCCAGCAGTGCGATCGGACTCGAACGAAAAAAGGAGGGATTTAACTATGGCTACACCTTC,CASSAIGLERKKEGFNYGYTF
TRBV7-9,.,TRBJ2-5,.,TGTGCCAGCAGCCCTAGTGGCCTTCTTGCGGAGACCCAGTACTTC,CASSPSGLLAETQYF
TRBV11-1,many,TRBJ1-2,.,TGTGCCAGCAGCCCCGGTATCCGCCGAGGGGGCTACACCTTC,CASSPGIRRGGYTF
TRBV11-2,.,TRBJ2-7,TRBD1,TGTGCCAGCAGCTTAGGATACACTTGGGGACAGGCCTACGAGCAGTACTTC,CASSLGYTWGQAYEQYF
TRBV2,.,TRBJ2-4,.,TGTGCCAGCAGTGAAGATAGCTGGTGGGAATCCAAAAACATTCAGTACTTC,CASSEDSWWESKNIQYF
TRBV6-5,.,TRBJ2-1,TRBD1,TGTGCCAGCAGACCCCGGGACAGCTACAATGAGCAGTTCTTC,CASRPRDSYNEQFF
TRBV7-2,.,TRBJ1-3,.,TGTGCCAGCAGCTTCAACCCAGGTGGAAACACCATATATTTT,CASSFNPGGNTIYF
TRBV10-2,.,TRBJ1-3,.,TGCGCCAGCAGCCAGAGCTCTGGAAACACCATATATTTT,CASSQSSGNTIYF
TRBV7-6,.,TRBJ2-1,TRBD2,TGTGCCAGCAGTTGGACTAGCGGGGCTTACAATGAGCAGTTCTTC,CASSWTSGAYNEQFF
TRBV7-9,.,TRBJ2-7,TRBD1,TGTGCCAGCAGCCGAGGACAGGAGTCCTACGAGCAGTACTTC,CASSRGQESYEQYF
TRBV30,.,TRBJ2-5,.,TGTGCCTGGTCCGCGGGGCACGAGGAGACCCAGTACTTC,CAWSAGHEETQYF
TRBV7-8,.,TRBJ1-5,.,TGTGCCAGCAGCTTAGGAGTAGGGTCAGGAGCTAATCAGCCCCAGCATTTT,CASSLGVGSGANQPQHF
TRBV7-3,.,TRBJ2-7,TRBD2,TGTGCCAGCAGCTTGACCGTAGCGGGAGGAACGGAGCAGTACTTC,CASSLTVAGGTEQYF
TRBV6-5,.,TRBJ2-1,.,TGTGCCAGCAGAACCGGGGTAAACCAATACAATGAGCAGTTCTTC,CASRTGVNQYNEQFF
TRBV19,few,TRBJ2-1,TRBD2,TGTGCCAGTAGTATAGTAGGGAGGGGCAATGAGCAGTTCTTC,CASSIVGRGNEQFF
TRBV15,.,TRBJ1-5,.,TGTGCCACCAGCAGAGGTCAATGGGAAAATCAGCCCCAGCATTTT,CATSRGQWENQPQHF
TRBV5-1,many,TRBJ2-7,TRBD2,TGCGCCAGCAGCCTTAGCGGGGGGAGCTCCTACGAGCAGTACTTC,CASSLSGGSSYEQYF
TRBV6-1,.,TRBJ1-5,.,TGTGCCAGCACCCAACCCAATCAGCCCCAGCATTTT,CASTQPNQPQHF
TRBV19,.,TRBJ2-3,.,TGTGCCAGTAGTCTCCCCCTAGGGGCCGGCACAGATACGCAGTATTTT,CASSLPLGAGTDTQYF
TRBV29-1,.,TRBJ2-5,TRBD2,TGCAGCGTTGATACTACCGGGACTAGCGGGGTACAGACCCAGTACTTC,CSVDTTGTSGVQTQYF
TRBV2,.,TRBJ2-7,.,TGTGCCAGCAGTGGGCAGACTTTCTCCTACGAGCAGTACTTC,CASSGQTFSYEQYF
TRBV7-7,.,TRBJ2-2,.,TGTGCCAGCAGTCCAGGAAACACCGGGGAGCTGTTTTTT,CASSPGNTGELFF
TRBV18,.,TRBJ2-3,TRBD2,TGTGCCAGCTCACCCGCGGGACTAGCGGGATTAGATACGCAGTATTTT,CASSPAGLAGLDTQYF
TRBV11-2,.,TRBJ1-4,TRBD1,TGTGCCAGCAGCCCGCGGACAGGGGGGCCCCTCACTCCGGGTGAAAAACTGTTTTTT,CASSPRTGGPLTPGEKLFF
TRBV6-5,few,TRBJ2-1,.,TGTGCCAGCAGTTGGGCTAGGGATGAAATGAAGCAGTTCTTC,CASSWARDEMKQFF
TRBV5-1,.,TRBJ2-3,TRBD2,TGCGCCAGCAGCCATAGCGGCGGGGGGGCCACAGATACGCAGTATTTT,CASSHSGGGATDTQYF
TRBV7-3,.,TRBJ1-1,.,TGTGCCAGCAGCCTATCATCAGAGAACACTGAAGCTTTCTTT,CASSLSSENTEAFF
TRBV28,few,TRBJ1-5,TRBD1,TGTGCCAGCAGACCGACAGGGTTAAGTCAGCCCCAGCATTTT,CASRPTGLSQPQHF
TRBV29-1,once,TRBJ2-7,TRBD1,TGCAGCGTTGGGCTGGGACAGGTTACCTACGAGCAGTACTTC,CSVGLGQVTYEQYF
TRBV28,.,TRBJ2-5,.,TGTGCCAGCAGTCCAATGGGGGGAGGTTTGCGGGAGACCCAGTACTTC,CASSPMGGGLRETQYF
TRBV7-3,.,TRBJ2-3,TRBD2,TGTGCCAGCAGCTTAGCGACTAGCGGGAGCACAGATACGCAGTATTTT,CASSLATSGSTDTQYF
TRBV4-3,.,TRBJ2-1,TRBD1,TGCGCCAGCAGCCAAGCGGGGACAGGGGTGGTCAATGAGCAGTTCTTC,CASSQAGTGVVNEQFF
TRBV19,few,TRBJ1-1,.,TGTGCCAGTAGTAGCTTCCCTGTTGGGAACACTGAAGCTTTCTTT,CASSSFPVGNTEAFF
TRBV29-1,.,TRBJ2-7,TRBD2,TGCAGCGCAGGTTCTAGCGGGAGCTACGAGCAGTACTTC,CSAGSSGSYEQYF
TRBV5-1,.,TRBJ2-5,TRBD1,TGCGCCAGCAGCTCACAGGGGGTCCAAGAGACCCAGTACTTC,CASSSQGVQETQYF
TRBV7-2,.,TRBJ2-3,.,TGTGCCAGCAGCTTAGACGGGCGGGACACAGATACGCAGTATTTT,CASSLDGRDTDTQYF
TRBV2,once,TRBJ2-1,TRBD1,TGTGCCAGCAGTCCATCGGACAGGGCCTACAATGAGCAGTTCTTC,CASSPSDRAYNEQFF